Shown below are 26 T cell receptor beta chains from a single sample sequenced in a study of CD8+ T cells in alopecia areata. Extracted RNA was reverse transcribed, and the resulting cDNA served as sequencing template. TCRdb's table, derived via immunoSEQ multiplex PCR, lists solely in-frame clones and lacks some. The table records roughly 120,000 clones, around 64% of them present only once. The specimen sequenced was CD4+ T cells sorted from blood. These receptors all stem from a human donor in good health.

This clone came up a few times. The J gene is TRBJ2-1, the V gene TRBV30; D might be TRBD2 (7 bases). This CDR3 spans 12 amino acids. V was shortened by 5 bases and J by 13 bases, with 18 bases between the two germline ends. The germline V gene has CDR1 GTSNPN and CDR2 SVGIG (reference sequence). The CDR3 sequence is CAWRIGGAEQFF. CDR3 bases: TGTGCCTGGCGGATAGGGGGGGCCGAACAGTTCTTC.

The chain carries TRBV29-1 and TRBJ2-3; TRBD1 aligns across 10 bases. This CDR3 has 14 residues. The germline CDR1 and CDR2 sequences are SQVTM and ANQGSEA. With V trimmed by 4 bases and J by 4 bases, 5 bases remained unmatched. The DNA of the CDR3 is TGCAGCGTTGTGTGGACAGGGGGGGCAGATACGCAGTATTTT. This gives the protein CSVVWTGGADTQYF.

The chain joins TRBV2 to TRBJ2-1; 7 nucleotides align to TRBD2. Germline loops: CDR1 SNHLY, CDR2 FYNNEI. The V segment lost 6 bases and the J segment 0 bases; nucleotides outside the gene matches: 8. The CDR3 extends over 16 amino acids. The CDR3 reads CASRWGRGDSYNEQFF. DNA of the CDR3: TGTGCCAGCAGGTGGGGGAGGGGAGACTCCTACAATGAGCAGTTCTTC.

The gene calls are TRBV30 and TRBJ1-5, with a weak D call TRBD1 (5 bases). Germline lookup yields CDR1 GTSNPN and CDR2 SVGIG (reference sequence). This CDR3 is built from 13 residues. V was pared by 2 bases and J by 5 bases, with 10 bases between. The CDR3 DNA is TGTGCCTGGAGTCCTGGGACTGATCAGCCCCAGCATTTT. Translating it yields CAWSPGTDQPQHF.

CDR3: CAWSGTFLTGLAGSWEQYF. CDR3 bases: TGTGCCTGGAGTGGAACATTCCTTACGGGACTAGCGGGGTCGTGGGAGCAGTACTTC. The chain is built from TRBV30 and TRBJ2-7; 13 bases align to TRBD2. The CDR3 runs to 19 residues. V lost 1 base, J lost 7 bases, and 19 bases stayed unmatched. CDR1 and CDR2 from the germline V gene are GTSNPN and SVGIG (reference sequence).

This clone was detected a few times. The chain links TRBV7-9 to TRBJ2-1; D not certain. The CDR3 is 13 residues long. CDR1 and CDR2 from the germline V gene are SEHNR and FQNEAQ (reference sequence). The ends were cut back, 2 bases at V and 4 bases at J, with 6 bases in the middle. The CDR3 region is CASSLTPYNEQFF. CDR3 DNA sequence: TGTGCCAGCAGCTTAACCCCTTACAATGAGCAGTTCTTC.

The chain joins TRBV5-1 to TRBJ1-2; D is unresolved. The germline CDR1 and CDR2 sequences are SGHRS and YFSETQ. There are 14 residues in the CDR3. The V end was cut by 4 bases, the J end by 0 bases, with 10 bases between. CDR3 in DNA: TGCGCCAGCAGCCGTGAGGGCACTAACTATGGCTACACCTTC. Translating it yields CASSREGTNYGYTF.

This rearrangement joins TRBV29-1 to TRBJ2-7, with 12 bases matching TRBD2. V shed 6 bases and J 4 bases; nucleotides not matched to a gene: 1. Germline CDR1 and CDR2: SQVTM and ANQGSEA. The length of the CDR3 is 12 residues. CDR3 DNA: TGCAGCGTAGGACTAGCGGGGTACGAGCAGTACTTC. This translates into CSVGLAGYEQYF.

V gene TRBV11-3 combines with J gene TRBJ2-3; TRBD2 matches at 10 bases. This CDR3 spans 15 amino acids. V was pared by 3 bases and J by 4 bases, with 4 bases of the junction left unmatched. Germline V lookup: CDR1 SGHNT, CDR2 YENEEA. CDR3 nucleotide sequence: TGTGCCAGCAGCTTTACTAGCGGGGTAGCAGATACGCAGTATTTT. Encoded protein: CASSFTSGVADTQYF.

Written as DNA, the CDR3 is TGTGCCAGCAGCTTAGGACTAGCGGGGGGACAAGAGACCCAGTACTTC. As protein: CASSLGLAGGQETQYF. The V gene is TRBV11-2, the J gene TRBJ2-5, with TRBD2 matching over 13 bases. J lost 2 bases, V lost 1 base, and 1 base had no gene match. CDR3 size: 16 residues. Germline V gene data show CDR1 as SGHAT and CDR2 as FQNNGV.

The table lists this clone with a count of one. CDR3 amino acids: CSVVTGTEAFF. The CDR3, as DNA: TGCAGCGTTGTTACGGGGACTGAAGCTTTCTTT. The chain uses TRBV29-1 and TRBJ1-1; D gene unclear. The V and J ends lost 4 bases and 5 bases respectively, with 8 bases between them. From germline, CDR1 is SQVTM and CDR2 ANQGSEA. The CDR3 is 11 amino acids.

This rearrangement joins TRBV7-2 to TRBJ1-2; tentatively, D is TRBD1 (5 bases). Trimming shortened V by 1 base and J by 8 bases, and 5 bases separated the two germline ends. CDR3 length equals 11 residues. Looked up from germline, CDR1 is SGHTA and CDR2 is FQGNSA. CDR3 nucleotides: TGTGCCAGCAGCTTAGACAGGGGCTACACCTTC. Its protein product is CASSLDRGYTF.

V usage is TRBV4-1 and J usage is TRBJ1-5; D unclear. Germline CDR1 is MGHRA and CDR2 is YSYEKL. The CDR3 sequence is 13 residues long. V lost 2 bases, J lost 1 base, and 3 bases lay in between. CDR3 coding DNA: TGCGCCAGCAGCCAAAGGAGCAATCAGCCCCAGCATTTT. This encodes CASSQRSNQPQHF.

This chain joins TRBV7-3 and TRBJ2-5; D gene ambiguous. This CDR3 region has 13 residues. Trimming took off 4 bases at V and 1 base at J, with 7 bases between the two ends. Germline CDR1 SGHTA, CDR2 FQGTGA. CDR3 sequence reads: CASSSRTQETQYF. Written as DNA, the CDR3 is TGTGCCAGCAGCTCGCGGACCCAAGAGACCCAGTACTTC.

This sequence joins TRBV4-2 and TRBJ2-2; weak D call: TRBD1 (5 bases). The CDR3 is made up of 14 amino acids. V was clipped by 4 bases and J by 1 base, with 7 bases between them. The V gene's germline CDR1 is LGHNA and CDR2 YNFKEQ. The CDR3 sequence is CASSLDRNTGELFF. In DNA form, the CDR3 reads TGTGCCAGCAGCCTAGACAGGAACACCGGGGAGCTGTTTTTT.

The V call is TRBV7-9, the J call TRBJ1-2, with D perhaps TRBD1 (6 bases). The length of the CDR3 is 13 residues. V lost 5 bases and J lost 7, with 14 bases in between. Germline V gene lookup returns CDR1 SEHNR and CDR2 FQNEAQ (reference sequence). The CDR3: CASSPFDRTGYTF. For the CDR3, the DNA is TGTGCCAGCAGCCCCTTCGACAGGACTGGCTACACCTTC.

This rearrangement joins TRBV28 to TRBJ1-1; D remains ambiguous. Germline values: CDR1 MDHEN, CDR2 SYDVKM. The CDR3 is 13 residues long. With 6 bases removed from V and 2 bases from J, the gap between germline ends came to 10 bases. CDR3 region: CASRTTPNTEAFF. As DNA, the CDR3 is TGTGCCAGCAGGACGACACCTAACACTGAAGCTTTCTTT.

Notes on this clone: At the DNA level, this CDR3 is encoded by other sequences in the same sample as well. V is TRBV5-6 and J is TRBJ1-5, with D hard to call. V shed 0 bases and J shed 4 bases, with 5 bases lying between them. Germline V gene sequence: CDR1 SGHDT, CDR2 YYEEEE. There are 13 residues in the CDR3. For the CDR3, the DNA is TGTGCCAGCAGCTTGGGGCGAAATCAGCCCCAGCATTTT. This translates into CASSLGRNQPQHF.

This clone was recorded only once. The chain is built from TRBV6-5 and TRBJ1-1, with 8 positions matching TRBD1. Losses at the gene ends were 6 bases for V and 5 bases for J; bases not matched to a gene: 5. Germline loops: CDR1 MNHEY, CDR2 SVGAGI. The CDR3 runs 13 residues. The CDR3 here is CASSRGPGTEAFF. In DNA, the CDR3 is TGTGCCAGCAGCAGGGGGCCGGGGACTGAAGCTTTCTTT.

The chain employs TRBV2 and TRBJ2-7; possibly TRBD1 or TRBD2 for D (7 bases each). The V end lost 7 bases, the J end lost 2 bases, and 12 bases lay between the germline ends. Looked up from germline, CDR1 is SNHLY and CDR2 is FYNNEI. CDR3 length: 13 amino acids. The CDR3 loop is CASKRDSTYEQYF. The CDR3 DNA follows: TGTGCCAGCAAGCGGGACAGTACCTACGAGCAGTACTTC.

This chain links TRBV11-2 with TRBJ2-2, with TRBD2 identical over 8 bases. The CDR3 totals 15 residues. CDR1 is SGHAT, CDR2 FQNNGV, per germline. The ends lost 8 bases at V and 4 bases at J; junction bases unmatched: 9. CDR3 sequence: CASGPGGLSTGELFF. The CDR3 nucleotides are TGTGCCAGCGGACCGGGGGGGCTTAGCACCGGGGAGCTGTTTTTT.

The rearrangement joins TRBV25-1 to TRBJ2-7; 9 bases fit TRBD1. Trimming took 4 bases from V and 5 from J; bases not matched to a gene: 12. Germline CDR1 is MGHDK and CDR2 is SYGVNS. The CDR3 is 16 residues long. CDR3 nucleotide sequence: TGTGCCAGCAGTGGATCACCGGGACAGGGCAACCACGAGCAGTACTTC. Its translation is CASSGSPGQGNHEQYF.

This sequence joins TRBV30 and TRBJ1-4; perhaps TRBD1 as D (6 bases). Per germline, CDR1 GTSNPN and CDR2 SVGIG (reference sequence). CDR3 length: 14 residues. Trimming shortened V by 4 bases and J by 8 bases, and 17 bases separated the two germline ends. DNA of the CDR3: TGTGCCTGGACCTTACAGGGAAGGCGAGAAAAACTGTTTTTT. It is translated as CAWTLQGRREKLFF.

V gene TRBV18 combines with J gene TRBJ1-1; no clear D gene. The V end was cut by 5 bases, the J end by 0 bases, with 7 bases between. This CDR3 spans 13 amino acids. The germline V gene has CDR1 KGHSH and CDR2 LQKENI. CDR3 sequence reads: CASSGSMNTEAFF. The CDR3 DNA reads as TGTGCCAGCTCAGGGTCAATGAACACTGAAGCTTTCTTT.

This rearrangement joins TRBV4-2 to TRBJ1-5, with D unclear. Germline-derived CDR1 and CDR2 are LGHNA and YNFKEQ. The CDR3 contains 14 residues. Trimming removed 1 base at V and 2 bases at J, with 6 bases between. CDR3 region: CASSQVGGNQPQHF. The CDR3 DNA sequence: TGTGCCAGCAGCCAAGTTGGAGGCAATCAGCCCCAGCATTTT.

This clone was counted once. The CDR3 loop is CASRGSGGGRTGELFF. The CDR3 nucleotides are TGTGCCAGCAGGGGCTCTGGAGGGGGAAGGACCGGGGAGCTGTTTTTT. V usage is TRBV25-1 and J usage is TRBJ2-2; D tentatively fits TRBD1 or TRBD2 (6 bases each). The CDR3 spans 16 residues. Trimming removed 6 bases at V and 5 bases at J, with 19 bases between. Germline CDR1 and CDR2: MGHDK and SYGVNS. Using reference TRBV25-1 and TRBJ2-2 for the parts outside the CDR3, the full variable domain is EADIYQTPRYLVIGTGKKITLECSQTMGHDKMYWYQQDPGMELHLIHYSYGVNSTEKGDLSSESTVSRIRTEHFPLTLESARPSHTSQYLCASRGSGGGRTGELFFGEGSRLTVL.